The TCR beta chain under discussion was sequenced for a study of T-cell reconstitution after alpha-beta-depleted transplantation in children. Researchers prepared the TCRbeta library using unique molecular identifiers, the study reports. MiXCR, applied by TCRdb to the PCR reads, yields one record per CDR3 protein. The sample includes just under 550,000 distinct CDR3 sequences, approximately 20% seen only once; the top ten take 2.5% to 3.5%. The CDR3 spans 13 residues. From germline, CDR1 is MNHNS and CDR2 SASEGT. Germline trimming cut 7 bases from V and 15 bases from J; bases unmatched to any gene: 12.

The sequence derives from a human donor who donated a stem cell graft to a child with acute lymphoblastic leukemia. The sample consisted of PBMCs from the stem cell graft donor, taken from the stem cell graft. The chain employs TRBV6-1 and TRBJ1-6; TRBD1 agrees at 7 bases. The chain's CDR3 is CASTGTALEGLHF. The CDR3 bases are TGTGCCAGCACAGGGACAGCCCTCGAGGGCCTCCACTTT.